The clone carrying this T cell receptor beta chain was observed a few times. Its antigen is unknown. This entry is derived from a study of T cells after yellow fever vaccination. Study-level findings and limits: The secondary response showed a weaker magnitude and a faster peak, day 5 versus 15.

TCRdb re-called the 5' RACE reads through MiXCR, storing one row per CDR3 protein. The table lists roughly 350,000 distinct CDR3 sequences, approximately 4% of them singletons. Trimming shortened V by 8 bases and J by 0 bases, and 10 bases separated the two germline ends. Germline V lookup: CDR1 SEHNR, CDR2 FQNEAQ (reference sequence). The CDR3 has 13 residues. The origin of this receptor is a man younger than 35 who received the YFV17D yellow fever vaccine. Material: PBMCs, obtained 5 days after the yellow fever booster vaccination. The chain has TRBV7-9 and TRBJ1-2; D is unresolved. CDR3 nucleotides: TGTGCCAGCGCCGGCACCTCTAACTATGGCTACACCTTC. The encoded protein is CASAGTSNYGYTF.